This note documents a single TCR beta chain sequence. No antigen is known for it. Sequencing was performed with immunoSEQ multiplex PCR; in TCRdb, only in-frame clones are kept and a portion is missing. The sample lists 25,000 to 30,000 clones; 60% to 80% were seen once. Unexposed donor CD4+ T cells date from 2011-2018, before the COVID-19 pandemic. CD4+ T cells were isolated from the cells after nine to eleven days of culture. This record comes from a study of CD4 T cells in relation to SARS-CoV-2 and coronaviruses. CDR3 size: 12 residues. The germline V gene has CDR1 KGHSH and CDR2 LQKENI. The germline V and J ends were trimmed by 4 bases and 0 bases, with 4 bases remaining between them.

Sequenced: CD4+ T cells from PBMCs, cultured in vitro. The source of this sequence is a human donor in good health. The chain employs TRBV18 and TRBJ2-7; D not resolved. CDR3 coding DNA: TGTGCCAGCTCACAGGGCTCCTACGAGCAGTACTTC. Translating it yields CASSQGSYEQYF.